The clone carrying this T cell receptor beta chain is a singleton in its sample. Its cognate antigen is unknown. This entry is derived from a study of T cell responses to AZD1222 COVID-19 vaccine. Study-level results: Seropositive AZD1222 recipients at baseline numbered only 5 or 6. Recipients of two AZD1222 doses showed rising Spike-specific TCR breadth and depth.

The protocol was immunoSEQ multiplex PCR, while the TCRdb copy is restricted to in-frame clones and leaves out a portion. The sample has about 60,000 clones; 60% to 85% are singletons. V lost 0 bases to trimming and J lost 0 bases, with 13 bases between them. The CDR3 length is 17 residues. Germline CDR1 is MNHEY and CDR2 is SVGEGT. The specimen comprised peripheral blood, sampled 28 days after the second AZD1222 dose. The clonotype comes from an adult who received the AZD1222 COVID-19 vaccine. The chain is built from TRBV6-2 or TRBV6-3 and TRBJ2-3; D gene unclear. This chain's CDR3 is CASSYSSTRPSTDTQYF. DNA for the CDR3: TGTGCCAGCAGTTACTCATCGACCCGCCCTAGCACAGATACGCAGTATTTT.